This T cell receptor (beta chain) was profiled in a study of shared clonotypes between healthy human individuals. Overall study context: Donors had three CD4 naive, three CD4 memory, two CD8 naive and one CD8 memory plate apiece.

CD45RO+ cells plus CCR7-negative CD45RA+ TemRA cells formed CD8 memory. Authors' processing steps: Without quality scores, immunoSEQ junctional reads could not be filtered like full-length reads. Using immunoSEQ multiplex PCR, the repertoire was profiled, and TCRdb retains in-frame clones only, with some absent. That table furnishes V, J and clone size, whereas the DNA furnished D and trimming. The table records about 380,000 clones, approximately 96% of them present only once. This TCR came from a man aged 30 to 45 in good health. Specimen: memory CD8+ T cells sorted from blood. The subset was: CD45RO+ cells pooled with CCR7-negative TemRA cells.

CDR3 DNA sequence: TGTGCCAGCAGCTTGGCCGCCACCGGTGAGCAGTTCTTC. Translating gives CASSLAATGEQFF. This chain joins TRBV5-4 and TRBJ2-1; D is unresolved. Germline values: CDR1 SGHNT, CDR2 YYREEE (reference sequence). CDR3 length: 13 amino acids. Trimming pared 0 bases from V and 9 bases from J, leaving 10 bases between.